The present TCR beta chain was sequenced within a study of tumor T cells in aggressive B-cell lymphoma. V lost 1 base and J 0 bases, leaving 3 bases between the germline ends. Germline V gene sequence: CDR1 MNHNY, CDR2 SVGAGI (reference sequence). The CDR3 is 13 amino acids. This clone came up once. Here immunoSEQ multiplex PCR was the method, and the copy in TCRdb shows in-frame clones only, minus some. The data contain about 11,000 clones, over 75% of them seen just once; the ten biggest clones take up 2% to 2.5%. Sequences were obtained from tumor tissue. This clonotype was obtained from an adult with diffuse large B cell lymphoma. The chain is built from TRBV6-6 and TRBJ1-2; D call uncertain. The CDR3 DNA reads as TGTGCCAGCAGTTACTTATCTAACTATGGCTACACCTTC. This codes for CASSYLSNYGYTF.